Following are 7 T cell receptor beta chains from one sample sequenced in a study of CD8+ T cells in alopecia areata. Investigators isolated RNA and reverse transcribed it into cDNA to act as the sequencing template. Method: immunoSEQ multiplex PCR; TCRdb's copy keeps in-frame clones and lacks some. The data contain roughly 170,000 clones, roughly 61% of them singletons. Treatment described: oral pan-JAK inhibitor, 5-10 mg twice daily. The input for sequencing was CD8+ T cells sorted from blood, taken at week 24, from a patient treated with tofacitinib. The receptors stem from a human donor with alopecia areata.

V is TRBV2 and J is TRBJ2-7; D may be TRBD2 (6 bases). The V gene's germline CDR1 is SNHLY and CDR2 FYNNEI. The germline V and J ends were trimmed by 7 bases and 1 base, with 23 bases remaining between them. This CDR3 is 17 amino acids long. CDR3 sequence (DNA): TGTGCCAGCACCGAACCTCGTCTCCGTGCGGGATCCTACGAGCAGTACTTC. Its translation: CASTEPRLRAGSYEQYF.

The chain's CDR3 is CASSYSGEANYGYTF. Here the CDR3 DNA reads TGTGCCAGCAGTTACTCCGGGGAAGCTAACTATGGCTACACCTTC. This chain links TRBV6-5 with TRBJ1-2; no clear D gene. This CDR3 contains 15 residues. Trimming left V 0 bases short and J 0 bases short, with 8 bases between. Per the germline V gene, CDR1 is MNHEY and CDR2 is SVGAGI.

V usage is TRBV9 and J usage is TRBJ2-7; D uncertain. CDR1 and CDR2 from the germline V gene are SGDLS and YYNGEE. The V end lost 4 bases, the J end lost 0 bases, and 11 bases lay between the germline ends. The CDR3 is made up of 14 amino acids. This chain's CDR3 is CASSPYLGSYEQYF. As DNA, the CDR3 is TGTGCCAGCAGCCCATATCTCGGCTCCTACGAGCAGTACTTC.

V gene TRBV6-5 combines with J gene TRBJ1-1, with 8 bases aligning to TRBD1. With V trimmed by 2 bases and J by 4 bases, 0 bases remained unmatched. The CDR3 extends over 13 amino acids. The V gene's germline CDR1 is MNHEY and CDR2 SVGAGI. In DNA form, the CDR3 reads TGTGCCAGCAGTTACGGACAGGGCACTGAAGCTTTCTTT. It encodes CASSYGQGTEAFF.

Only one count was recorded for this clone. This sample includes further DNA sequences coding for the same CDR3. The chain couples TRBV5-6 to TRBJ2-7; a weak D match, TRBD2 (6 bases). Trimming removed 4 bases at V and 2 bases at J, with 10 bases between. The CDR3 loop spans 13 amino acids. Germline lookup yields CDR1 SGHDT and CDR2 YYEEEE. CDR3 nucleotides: TGTGCCAGCAGCCCCGGGACTGCCTACGAGCAGTACTTC. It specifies CASSPGTAYEQYF.

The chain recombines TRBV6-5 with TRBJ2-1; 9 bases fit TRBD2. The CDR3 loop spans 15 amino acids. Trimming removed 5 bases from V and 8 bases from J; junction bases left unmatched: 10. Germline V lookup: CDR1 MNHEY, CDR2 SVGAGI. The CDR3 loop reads CASSPSASGVYEQFF. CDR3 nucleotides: TGTGCCAGCAGTCCCAGTGCTAGCGGGGTCTATGAGCAGTTCTTC.

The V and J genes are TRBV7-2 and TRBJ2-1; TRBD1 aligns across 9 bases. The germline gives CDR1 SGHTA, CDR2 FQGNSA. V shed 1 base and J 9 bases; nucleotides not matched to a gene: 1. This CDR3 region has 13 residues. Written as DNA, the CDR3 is TGTGCCAGCAGCTTAGGGACAGGGGTTGAGCAGTTCTTC. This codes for CASSLGTGVEQFF. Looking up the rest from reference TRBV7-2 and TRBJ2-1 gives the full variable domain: GAGVSQSPSNKVTEKGKDVELRCDPISGHTALYWYRQSLGQGLEFLIYFQGNSAPDKSGLPSDRFSAERTGGSVSTLTIQRTQQEDSAVYLCASSLGTGVEQFFGPGTRLTVL.